What follows is one T cell receptor beta chain and its context. Its antigen remains unknown. CDR1 SGHRS and CDR2 YFSETQ come from the germline V gene. V was pared by 2 bases and J by 2 bases, with 11 bases between. The CDR3 consists of 15 residues. A second PCR, run for roughly 7 to 12 cycles, used a sample-barcoded 5' primer plus a J-beta primer mix. One entry per CDR3 protein, called by TCRdb with MiXCR from the 5' RACE reads. The data show about 510,000 distinct CDR3 sequences, with about 25% seen just once and approximately 3.6% held by the top ten. This sample stems from a study of blood T cells in healthy people across ages. Findings of the study overall: Estimates of diversity drawn from one million T cells were considered underestimates.

The same sample was also studied in work on T cells of mothers and their children. That publication notes: Biologically related mothers and children overlapped slightly more than unrelated pairs, a non-significant difference.

This TCR was sampled from a boy aged 2-9 years in good health. The genes are TRBV5-1 and TRBJ2-1; D might be TRBD2 (6 bases). Specimen: blood. This CDR3 reads CASSFEGGTYNEQFF. CDR3 bases: TGCGCCAGCAGCTTTGAAGGCGGGACCTACAATGAGCAGTTCTTC.